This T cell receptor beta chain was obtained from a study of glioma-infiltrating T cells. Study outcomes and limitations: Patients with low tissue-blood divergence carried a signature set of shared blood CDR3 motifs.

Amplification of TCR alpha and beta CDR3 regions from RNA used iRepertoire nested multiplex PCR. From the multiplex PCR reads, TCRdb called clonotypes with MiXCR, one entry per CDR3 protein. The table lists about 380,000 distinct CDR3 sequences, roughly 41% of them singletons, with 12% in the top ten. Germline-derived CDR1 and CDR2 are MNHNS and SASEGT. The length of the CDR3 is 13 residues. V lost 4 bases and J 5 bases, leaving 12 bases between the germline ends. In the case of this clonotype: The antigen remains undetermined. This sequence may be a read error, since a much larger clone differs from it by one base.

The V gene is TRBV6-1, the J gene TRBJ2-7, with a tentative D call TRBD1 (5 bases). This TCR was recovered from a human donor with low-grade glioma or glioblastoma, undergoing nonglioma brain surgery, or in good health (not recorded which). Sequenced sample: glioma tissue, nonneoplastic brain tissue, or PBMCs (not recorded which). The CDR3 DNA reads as TGTGCCAGCAGTGTCAGCAGGGCTCACGAGCAGTACTTC. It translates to CASSVSRAHEQYF.